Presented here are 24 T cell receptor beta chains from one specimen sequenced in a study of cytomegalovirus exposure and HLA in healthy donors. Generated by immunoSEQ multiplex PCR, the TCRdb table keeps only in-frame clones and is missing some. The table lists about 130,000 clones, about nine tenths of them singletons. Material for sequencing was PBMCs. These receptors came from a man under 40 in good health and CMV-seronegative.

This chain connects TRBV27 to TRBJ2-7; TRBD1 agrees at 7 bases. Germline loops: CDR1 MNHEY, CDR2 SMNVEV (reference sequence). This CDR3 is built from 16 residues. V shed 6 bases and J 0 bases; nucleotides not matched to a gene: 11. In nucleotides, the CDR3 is TGTGCCAGCAGGGGGATGGGACAGTATACCTCCTACGAGCAGTACTTC. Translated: CASRGMGQYTSYEQYF.

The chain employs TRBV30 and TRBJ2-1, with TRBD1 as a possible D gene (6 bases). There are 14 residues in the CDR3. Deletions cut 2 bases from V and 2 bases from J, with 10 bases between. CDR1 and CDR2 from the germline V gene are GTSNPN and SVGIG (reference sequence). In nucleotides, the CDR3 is TGTGCCTGGAGTTCAGGGGTTGCCTACAATGAGCAGTTCTTC. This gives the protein CAWSSGVAYNEQFF.

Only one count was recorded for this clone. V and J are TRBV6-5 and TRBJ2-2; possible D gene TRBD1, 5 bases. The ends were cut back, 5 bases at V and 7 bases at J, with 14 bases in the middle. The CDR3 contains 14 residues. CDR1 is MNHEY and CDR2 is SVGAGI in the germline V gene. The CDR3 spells CASSRSRANGELFF. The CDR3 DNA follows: TGTGCCAGCAGTAGATCCAGGGCGAACGGGGAGCTGTTTTTT.

CDR3 amino acids: CASKPPGQLNYGYTF. In DNA, the CDR3 is TGTGCCAGCAAACCACCAGGACAGTTAAACTATGGCTACACCTTC. The chain couples TRBV6-5 to TRBJ1-2, with a possible D match to TRBD1 (6 bases). The CDR3 totals 15 residues. Trimming took 7 bases from V and 2 from J, leaving 17 bases between them. Germline CDR1 is MNHEY and CDR2 is SVGAGI.

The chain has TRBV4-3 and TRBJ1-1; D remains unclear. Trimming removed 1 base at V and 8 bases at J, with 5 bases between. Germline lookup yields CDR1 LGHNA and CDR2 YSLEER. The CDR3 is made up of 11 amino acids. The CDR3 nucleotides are TGCGCCAGCAGCCAAGGTCCGGAAGCTTTCTTT. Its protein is CASSQGPEAFF.

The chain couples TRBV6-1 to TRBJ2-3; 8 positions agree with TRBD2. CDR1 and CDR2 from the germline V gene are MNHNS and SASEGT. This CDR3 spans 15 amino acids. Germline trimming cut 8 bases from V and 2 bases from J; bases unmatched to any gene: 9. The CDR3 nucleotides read TGTGCCAGCTGCGGGGTAGCGGGAACCACAGATACGCAGTATTTT. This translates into CASCGVAGTTDTQYF.

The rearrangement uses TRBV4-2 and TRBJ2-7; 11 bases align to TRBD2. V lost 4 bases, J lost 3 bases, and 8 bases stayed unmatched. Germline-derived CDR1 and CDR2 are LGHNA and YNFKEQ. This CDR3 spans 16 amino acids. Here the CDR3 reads CASSPRLAGRNYEQYF. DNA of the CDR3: TGTGCCAGCAGCCCACGACTAGCGGGACGTAACTACGAGCAGTACTTC.

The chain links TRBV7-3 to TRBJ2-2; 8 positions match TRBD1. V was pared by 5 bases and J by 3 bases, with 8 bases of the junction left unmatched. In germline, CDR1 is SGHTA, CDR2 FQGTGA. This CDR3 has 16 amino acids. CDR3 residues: CASSLPGQEDTGELFF. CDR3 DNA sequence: TGTGCCAGCAGCCTACCGGGACAGGAGGACACCGGGGAGCTGTTTTTT.

The CDR3 DNA is TGTGCCAGCAGCTTATCCGGGACAGGGGGGTGGGAGACCCAGTACTTC. Its translation is CASSLSGTGGWETQYF. V gene TRBV7-3 combines with J gene TRBJ2-5; 11 bases agree with TRBD1. The V gene's germline CDR1 is SGHTA and CDR2 FQGTGA. Trimming removed 2 bases from V and 5 bases from J; junction bases left unmatched: 7. The CDR3 has 16 residues.

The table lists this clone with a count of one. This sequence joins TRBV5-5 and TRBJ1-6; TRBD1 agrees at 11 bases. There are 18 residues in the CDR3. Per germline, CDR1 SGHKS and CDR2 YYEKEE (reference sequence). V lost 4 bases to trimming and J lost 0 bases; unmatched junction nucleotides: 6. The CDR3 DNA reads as TGTGCCAGCAGCCCCACGGGACAGGGGGACTCCTATAATTCACCCCTCCACTTT. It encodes CASSPTGQGDSYNSPLHF.

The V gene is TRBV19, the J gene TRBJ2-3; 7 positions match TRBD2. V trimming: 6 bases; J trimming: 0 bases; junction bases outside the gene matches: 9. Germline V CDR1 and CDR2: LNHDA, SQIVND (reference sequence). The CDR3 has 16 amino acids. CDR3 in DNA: TGTGCCAGTAGGAATAGGGGTAGCGGGAGCACAGATACGCAGTATTTT. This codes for CASRNRGSGSTDTQYF.

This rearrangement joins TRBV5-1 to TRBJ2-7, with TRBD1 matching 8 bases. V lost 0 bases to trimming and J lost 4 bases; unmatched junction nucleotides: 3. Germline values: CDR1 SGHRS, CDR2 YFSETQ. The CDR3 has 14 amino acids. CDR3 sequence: CASSLEGQVYEQYF. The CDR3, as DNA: TGCGCCAGCAGCTTGGAGGGACAGGTATACGAGCAGTACTTC.

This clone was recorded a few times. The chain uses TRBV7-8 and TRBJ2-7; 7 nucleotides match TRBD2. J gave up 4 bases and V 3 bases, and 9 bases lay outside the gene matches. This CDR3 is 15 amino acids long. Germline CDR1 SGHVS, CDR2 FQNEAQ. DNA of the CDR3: TGTGCCAGCAGCTTCCGGGGGGAGATCCGGTACGAGCAGTACTTC. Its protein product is CASSFRGEIRYEQYF.

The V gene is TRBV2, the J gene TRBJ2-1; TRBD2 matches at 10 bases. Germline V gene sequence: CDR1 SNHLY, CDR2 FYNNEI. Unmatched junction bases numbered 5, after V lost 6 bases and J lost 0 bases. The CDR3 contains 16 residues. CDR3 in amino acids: CASRDPSGSSYNEQFF. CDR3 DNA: TGTGCCAGCAGGGATCCTAGCGGGAGCTCCTACAATGAGCAGTTCTTC. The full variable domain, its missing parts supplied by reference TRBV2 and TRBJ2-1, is EPEVTQTPSHQVTQMGQEVILRCVPISNHLYFYWYRQILGQKVEFLVSFYNNEISEKSEIFDDQFSVERPDGSNFTLKIRSTKLEDSAMYFCASRDPSGSSYNEQFFGPGTRLTVL.

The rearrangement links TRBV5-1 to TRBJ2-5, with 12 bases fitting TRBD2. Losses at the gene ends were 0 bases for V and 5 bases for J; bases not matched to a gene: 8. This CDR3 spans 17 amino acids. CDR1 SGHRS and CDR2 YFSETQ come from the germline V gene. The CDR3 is CASSLGLAGALEETQYF. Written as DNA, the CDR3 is TGCGCCAGCAGCTTGGGACTAGCGGGGGCCTTGGAGGAGACCCAGTACTTC.

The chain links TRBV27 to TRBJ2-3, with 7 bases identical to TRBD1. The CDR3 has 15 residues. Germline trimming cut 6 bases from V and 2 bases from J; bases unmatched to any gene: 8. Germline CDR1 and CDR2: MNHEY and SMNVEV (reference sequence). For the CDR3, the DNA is TGTGCCAGCAGCCCCGACAGGGTAATCACAGATACGCAGTATTTT. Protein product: CASSPDRVITDTQYF.

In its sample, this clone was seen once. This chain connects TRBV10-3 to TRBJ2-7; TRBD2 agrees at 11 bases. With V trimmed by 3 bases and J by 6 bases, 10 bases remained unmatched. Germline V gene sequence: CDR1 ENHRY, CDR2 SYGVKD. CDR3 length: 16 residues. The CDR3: CAISDRLAGPASEQYF. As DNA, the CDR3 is TGTGCCATCAGTGACCGACTAGCGGGACCTGCCTCCGAGCAGTACTTC.

The CDR3 is CASSADSVFAEAFF. The CDR3 coding sequence is TGTGCCAGCAGCGCGGACAGTGTTTTCGCTGAAGCTTTCTTT. The rearrangement links TRBV7-2 to TRBJ1-1, with a tentative D call TRBD1 (6 bases). Between the trimmed V and J ends, which lost 5 bases and 6 bases, there was a span of 16 bases. The CDR3 runs to 14 residues. The germline gives CDR1 SGHTA, CDR2 FQGNSA.

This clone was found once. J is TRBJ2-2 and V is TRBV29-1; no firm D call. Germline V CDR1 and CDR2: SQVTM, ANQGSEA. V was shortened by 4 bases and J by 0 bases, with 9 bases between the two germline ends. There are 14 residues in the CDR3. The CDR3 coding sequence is TGCAGCGTTGGCGGTATGACGAACACCGGGGAGCTGTTTTTT. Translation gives CSVGGMTNTGELFF.

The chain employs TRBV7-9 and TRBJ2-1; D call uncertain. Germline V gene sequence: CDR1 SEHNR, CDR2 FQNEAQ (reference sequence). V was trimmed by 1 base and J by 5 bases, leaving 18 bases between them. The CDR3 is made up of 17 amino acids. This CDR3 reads CASSLVLRLKQDNEQFF. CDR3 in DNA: TGTGCCAGCAGCTTAGTGCTAAGACTGAAACAAGACAATGAGCAGTTCTTC. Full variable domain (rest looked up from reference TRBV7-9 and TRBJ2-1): DTGVSQNPRHKITKRGQNVTFRCDPISEHNRLYWYRQTLGQGPEFLTYFQNEAQLEKSRLLSDRFSAERPKGSFSTLEIQRTEQGDSAMYLCASSLVLRLKQDNEQFFGPGTRLTVL.

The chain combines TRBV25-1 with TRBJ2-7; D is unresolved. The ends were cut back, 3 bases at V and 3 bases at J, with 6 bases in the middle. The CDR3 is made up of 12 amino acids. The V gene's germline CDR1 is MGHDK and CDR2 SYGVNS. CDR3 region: CASSDLDYEQYF. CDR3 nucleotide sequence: TGTGCCAGCAGTGACTTAGACTACGAGCAGTACTTC.

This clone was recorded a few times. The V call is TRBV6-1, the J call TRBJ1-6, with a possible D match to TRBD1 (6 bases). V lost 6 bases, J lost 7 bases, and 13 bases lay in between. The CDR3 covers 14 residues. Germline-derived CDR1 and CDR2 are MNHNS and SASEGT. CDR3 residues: CASSPQGTNSPLHF. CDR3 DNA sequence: TGTGCCAGCAGCCCCCAGGGGACGAATTCACCCCTCCACTTT.

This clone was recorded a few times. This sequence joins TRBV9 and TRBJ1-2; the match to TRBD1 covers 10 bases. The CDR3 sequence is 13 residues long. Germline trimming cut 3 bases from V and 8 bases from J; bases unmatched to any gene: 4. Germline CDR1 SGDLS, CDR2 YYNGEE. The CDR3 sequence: CASSAGQGKGYTF. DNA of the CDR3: TGTGCCAGCAGCGCGGGACAGGGGAAAGGCTACACCTTC.

The chain's CDR3 is CASSLGPAGYEQYF. CDR3 nucleotides: TGTGCCAGCAGCTTGGGCCCAGCAGGGTACGAGCAGTACTTC. V gene TRBV5-5 combines with J gene TRBJ2-7, with D maybe TRBD1 (5 bases). V was cut by 0 bases and J by 4 bases, with 11 bases left in between. The length of the CDR3 is 14 residues. Germline loops: CDR1 SGHKS, CDR2 YYEKEE (reference sequence).